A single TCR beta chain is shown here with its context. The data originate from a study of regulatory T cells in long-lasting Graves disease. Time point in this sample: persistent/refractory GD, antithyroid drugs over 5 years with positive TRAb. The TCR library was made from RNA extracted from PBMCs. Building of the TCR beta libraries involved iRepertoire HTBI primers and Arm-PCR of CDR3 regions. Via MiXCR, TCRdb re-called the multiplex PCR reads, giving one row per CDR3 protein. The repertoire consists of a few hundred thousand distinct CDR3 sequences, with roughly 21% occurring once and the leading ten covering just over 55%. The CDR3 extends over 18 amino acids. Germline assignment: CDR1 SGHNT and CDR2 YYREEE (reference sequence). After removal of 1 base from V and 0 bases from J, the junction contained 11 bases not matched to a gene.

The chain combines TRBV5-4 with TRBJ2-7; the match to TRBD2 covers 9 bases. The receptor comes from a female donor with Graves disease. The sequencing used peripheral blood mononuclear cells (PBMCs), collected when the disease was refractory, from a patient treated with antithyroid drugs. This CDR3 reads CASSLRQTRGRASYEQYF. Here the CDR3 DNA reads TGTGCCAGCAGCTTGCGACAGACTCGCGGGAGGGCCTCCTACGAGCAGTACTTC.